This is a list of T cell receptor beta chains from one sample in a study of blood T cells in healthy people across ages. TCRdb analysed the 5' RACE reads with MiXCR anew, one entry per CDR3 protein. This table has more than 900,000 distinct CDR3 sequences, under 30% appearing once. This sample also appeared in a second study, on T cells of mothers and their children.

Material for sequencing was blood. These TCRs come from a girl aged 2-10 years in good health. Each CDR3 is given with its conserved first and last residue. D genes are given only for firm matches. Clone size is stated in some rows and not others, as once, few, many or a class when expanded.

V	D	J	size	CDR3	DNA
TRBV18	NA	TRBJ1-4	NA	CASSRTVIDEKLFF	TGTGCCAGCTCGCGAACAGTGATCGATGAAAAACTGTTTTTT
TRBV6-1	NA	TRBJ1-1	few	CASSEAGMRDTEAFF	TGTGCCAGCAGTGAAGCCGGGATGAGGGACACTGAAGCTTTCTTT
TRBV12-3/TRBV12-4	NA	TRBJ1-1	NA	CASSFRGNLYTEAFF	TGTGCCAGCAGCTTTCGGGGGAACCTTTACACTGAAGCTTTCTTT
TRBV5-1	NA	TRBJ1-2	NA	CASSLGRAEGYTF	TGCGCCAGCAGCTTGGGACGGGCAGAGGGCTACACCTTC
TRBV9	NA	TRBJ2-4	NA	CASSYSAGAKNIQYF	TGTGCCAGCAGCTACTCGGCGGGAGCCAAAAACATTCAGTACTTC
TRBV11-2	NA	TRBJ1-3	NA	CASSFSTGNTIYF	TGTGCCAGCAGCTTTAGTACGGGAAACACCATATATTTT
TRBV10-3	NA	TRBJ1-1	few	CAISDSTFF	TGTGCCATCAGTGACAGTACTTTCTTT
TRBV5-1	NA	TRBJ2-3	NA	CASLGRGDTQYF	TGCGCCAGCCTCGGCCGGGGAGATACGCAGTATTTT
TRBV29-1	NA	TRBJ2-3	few	CSVDLGPSTDTQYF	TGCAGCGTTGATTTGGGTCCTAGCACAGATACGCAGTATTTT
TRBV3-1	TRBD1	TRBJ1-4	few	CASSHRGHQGEKLFF	TGTGCCAGCAGCCACAGGGGGCACCAAGGTGAAAAACTGTTTTTT
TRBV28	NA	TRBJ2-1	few	CASSFAGTDEQFF	TGTGCCAGCAGTTTCGCAGGGACGGATGAGCAGTTCTTC
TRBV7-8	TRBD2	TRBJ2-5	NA	CASSFNGREETQYF	TGTGCCAGCAGCTTCAATGGGAGGGAAGAGACCCAGTACTTC
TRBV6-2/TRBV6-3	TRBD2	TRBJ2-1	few	CASSNLAGDYNEQFF	TGTGCCAGCAGTAATTTAGCGGGGGATTACAATGAGCAGTTCTTC
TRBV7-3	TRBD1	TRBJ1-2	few	CASSFTGGDGYTF	TGTGCCAGCAGCTTCACAGGGGGCGATGGCTACACCTTC
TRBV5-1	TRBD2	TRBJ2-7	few	CASSPLAGTYEQYF	TGCGCCAGCAGCCCCCTAGCGGGTACCTACGAGCAGTACTTC
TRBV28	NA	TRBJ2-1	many	CASRSNEQFF	TGTGCCAGCAGGAGCAATGAGCAGTTCTTC
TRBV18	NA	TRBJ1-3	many	CASSPASGNTIYF	TGTGCCAGCTCACCCGCTTCCGGAAACACCATATATTTT
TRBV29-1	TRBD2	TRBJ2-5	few	CSASGTSGMETQYF	TGCAGCGCCTCCGGGACTAGCGGGATGGAGACCCAGTACTTC
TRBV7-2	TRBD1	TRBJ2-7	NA	CASSTTGGGSYEQYF	TGTGCCAGCAGCACTACAGGGGGAGGAAGCTACGAGCAGTACTTC
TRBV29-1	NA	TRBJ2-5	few	CSFELETQYF	TGCAGCTTTGAATTGGAGACCCAGTACTTC
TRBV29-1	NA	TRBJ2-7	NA	CSVLGDFFPEQYF	TGCAGCGTGCTCGGTGACTTCTTCCCCGAGCAGTACTTC
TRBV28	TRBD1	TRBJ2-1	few	CASSPPRQGLGEQFF	TGTGCCAGCAGTCCCCCGAGACAGGGGTTGGGGGAGCAGTTCTTC
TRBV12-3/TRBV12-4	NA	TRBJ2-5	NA	CASSFGSVWETQYF	TGTGCCAGCAGTTTTGGCAGTGTCTGGGAGACCCAGTACTTC
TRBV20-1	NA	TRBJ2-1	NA	CSASSGLHNEQFF	TGCAGTGCTAGCTCCGGGCTCCACAATGAGCAGTTCTTC
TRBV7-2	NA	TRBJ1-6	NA	CASSLALGSPLHF	TGTGCCAGCAGCTTAGCCTTGGGTTCGCCCCTCCACTTT
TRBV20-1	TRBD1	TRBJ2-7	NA	CSALPRDRGHEQYF	TGCAGCGCCCTCCCCCGGGACAGGGGCCACGAGCAGTACTTC
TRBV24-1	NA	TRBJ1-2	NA	CATSDGQFPDGYTF	TGTGCCACCAGTGATGGACAGTTCCCCGATGGCTACACCTTC
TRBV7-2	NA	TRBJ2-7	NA	CASSLSRWGGVSSYEQYF	TGTGCCAGCAGCTTGTCACGTTGGGGCGGGGTGAGCTCCTACGAGCAGTACTTC
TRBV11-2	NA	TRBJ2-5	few	CASAIQETQYF	TGTGCCAGCGCCATTCAAGAGACCCAGTACTTC
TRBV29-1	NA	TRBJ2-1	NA	CSAPVVSYNEQFF	TGCAGCGCACCGGTTGTCTCCTACAATGAGCAGTTCTTC
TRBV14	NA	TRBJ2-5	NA	CASSQDRFGETQYF	TGTGCCAGCAGCCAAGATAGGTTTGGGGAGACCCAGTACTTC
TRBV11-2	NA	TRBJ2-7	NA	CASSLGQQIYEQYF	TGTGCCAGCAGCTTAGGACAGCAAATCTACGAGCAGTACTTC
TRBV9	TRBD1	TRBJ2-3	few	CASTQGVQTADTQYF	TGTGCCAGCACTCAGGGGGTGCAAACTGCAGATACGCAGTATTTT